This T cell receptor (beta chain) was sequenced in a study of T cells in Graves' hyperthyroidism and ophthalmopathy. Across the study: Before treatment of any kind, peripheral blood was taken at initial diagnosis.

Authors of the study amplified TCR beta CDR3 regions from RNA transcripts. The TCR CDR3 was amplified in a first-round RT-PCR using the HTBI primer set. Using its own MiXCR run on the multiplex PCR reads, TCRdb lists one record per CDR3 protein. The table lists over 700,000 distinct CDR3 sequences, 18% of them singletons. The CDR3 covers 12 residues. The germline gives CDR1 SQVTM, CDR2 ANQGSEA. J was trimmed by 4 bases and V by 4 bases; bases with no gene match: 2. A patient was excluded if there was uncontrolled infection, other autoimmune disease, pregnancy or lactation. Based on clinical symptoms, serum thyroxine and TRAb, thyroid ultrasound and orbital computed tomography, diagnoses were reached.

The sequence was obtained from a woman aged 50 to 65 with Graves' hyperthyroidism that later progressed to Graves' ophthalmopathy. The chain uses TRBV29-1 and TRBJ2-7; 9 bases fit TRBD1. The sequenced material came from blood. The CDR3 bases are TGCAGCGTTGGGGACAGGGAATACGAGCAGTACTTC. Amino acids: CSVGDREYEQYF.